This T cell receptor beta chain was profiled in a study of blood T cell repertoires in COVID-19. Overall study: Italy, Spain and the United States were the sources of the convalescent and acute COVID-19 samples. PBMCs, B-cell-depleted T cells, or T cells were the source of the cDNA or gDNA that made up the material.

CDR1 is SNHLY and CDR2 is FYNNEI in the germline V gene. The V end was cut by 3 bases, the J end by 4 bases, with 12 bases between. The CDR3 loop spans 14 amino acids. This clone was picked up one time. Sequencing used immunoSEQ multiplex PCR; TCRdb keeps in-frame clones, though not all of them. The sample has 200,000 to 250,000 clones; approximately 80% are singletons. Sequencing input: peripheral blood. The chain joins TRBV2 to TRBJ2-5; perhaps TRBD1 as D (6 bases). The clonotype originates from a human donor in a cohort sampled during active COVID-19. In nucleotides, the CDR3 is TGTGCCAGCAGTGAGTACAGGGTAGGAGAGACCCAGTACTTC. Its protein is CASSEYRVGETQYF. The whole variable domain, filled in from reference TRBV2 and TRBJ2-5, reads EPEVTQTPSHQVTQMGQEVILRCVPISNHLYFYWYRQILGQKVEFLVSFYNNEISEKSEIFDDQFSVERPDGSNFTLKIRSTKLEDSAMYFCASSEYRVGETQYFGPGTRLLVL.